This is a list of T cell receptor beta chains from one sample in a study of human T cells and chemical hapten exposure. Using its own MiXCR run on the RACE reads, TCRdb lists one record per CDR3 protein. Of about 350,000 distinct CDR3 sequences in the sample, 5.5% are singletons; the top ten hold about 8.7%. The source material was whole blood, sampled in connection with sensitization to the hapten diphenylcyclopropenone (DPC). The receptors originated from a woman aged 18-29 years with alopecia areata. Some clones in this sample may be carry-over from other donors' samples. Both conserved end residues are part of each CDR3. D genes are given only for firm matches. The listing skips clone size in some rows; elsewhere it reads once, few, many or a size class.

CDR3 protein | CDR3 DNA | V gene | clone size | J gene | D gene
CATSDPENFVGELFF | TGTGCCACCAGTGACCCCGAAAATTTCGTCGGGGAGCTGTTTTTT | TRBV24-1 | many | TRBJ2-2 | .
CASSGGGPQHF | TGTGCCAGCAGTGGGGGGGGTCCCCAGCATTTT | TRBV2 | many | TRBJ1-5 | .
CASSPRTGAMNTEAFF | TGTGCCAGCAGCCCAAGGACAGGGGCCATGAACACTGAAGCTTTCTTT | TRBV5-6 | few | TRBJ1-1 | TRBD1
CASSAGGVVSYNEQFF | TGCGCCAGCAGTGCGGGAGGGGTCGTCTCCTACAATGAGCAGTTCTTC | TRBV10-2 | . | TRBJ2-1 | TRBD2
CASRGLAPTDTQYF | TGCGCCAGCAGAGGACTAGCTCCCACAGATACGCAGTATTTT | TRBV10-2 | many | TRBJ2-3 | TRBD2
CSVVTGRGTQPQHF | TGCAGCGTTGTGACAGGGCGGGGTACCCAGCCCCAGCATTTT | TRBV29-1 | many | TRBJ1-5 | TRBD1
CASSLVGQGSTDTQYF | TGCGCCAGCAGCTTGGTCGGGCAGGGGAGCACAGATACGCAGTATTTT | TRBV5-1 | few | TRBJ2-3 | .
CASSESTGVWYTEAFF | TGCGCCAGCAGTGAGTCAACGGGGGTTTGGTACACTGAAGCTTTCTTT | TRBV10-2 | . | TRBJ1-1 | .
CSAKYWIFWTGTDTQYF | TGCAGTGCCAAATATTGGATTTTCTGGACTGGCACAGATACGCAGTATTTT | TRBV20-1 | few | TRBJ2-3 | .
CASSFGTNANYGYTF | TGTGCCAGCAGTTTCGGTACAAATGCTAACTATGGCTACACCTTC | TRBV27 | many | TRBJ1-2 | .
CASSRDVLRTEAFF | TGTGCCAGCTCACGGGACGTCTTGCGCACTGAAGCTTTCTTT | TRBV18 | . | TRBJ1-1 | .
CATSDSPRGDEQFF | TGTGCCACCAGTGATTCACCCAGGGGAGATGAGCAGTTCTTC | TRBV24-1 | . | TRBJ2-1 | .